The entry below gives a single T cell receptor beta chain sequence along with its context. Its antigen is currently unknown. The data were taken from a study of cytomegalovirus exposure and HLA in healthy donors. Use of 60 Vbeta and 13 Jbeta primers characterized the PCR. Only in-frame clones appear in the TCRdb table, and some are missing; sequencing was by immunoSEQ multiplex PCR. The table lists some 160,000 clones, roughly 80% of them singletons. Study outcomes and limitations: Sequencing likely produced, as an artifact, a cluster of highly shared sequence variants. Presence/absence analyses supposed approximately even sequencing depth among donors.

The germline V and J ends were trimmed by 0 bases and 0 bases, with 6 bases remaining between them. This CDR3 is 14 amino acids long. Germline CDR1 is SGHKS and CDR2 is YYEKEE (reference sequence). The TCR comes from a male donor in good health and CMV-seropositive. Sequenced material: PBMCs. The chain links TRBV5-5 to TRBJ1-1; D ambiguous. CDR3 residues: CASSLGGLNTEAFF. The CDR3 DNA sequence: TGTGCCAGCAGCTTGGGAGGTTTGAACACTGAAGCTTTCTTT.